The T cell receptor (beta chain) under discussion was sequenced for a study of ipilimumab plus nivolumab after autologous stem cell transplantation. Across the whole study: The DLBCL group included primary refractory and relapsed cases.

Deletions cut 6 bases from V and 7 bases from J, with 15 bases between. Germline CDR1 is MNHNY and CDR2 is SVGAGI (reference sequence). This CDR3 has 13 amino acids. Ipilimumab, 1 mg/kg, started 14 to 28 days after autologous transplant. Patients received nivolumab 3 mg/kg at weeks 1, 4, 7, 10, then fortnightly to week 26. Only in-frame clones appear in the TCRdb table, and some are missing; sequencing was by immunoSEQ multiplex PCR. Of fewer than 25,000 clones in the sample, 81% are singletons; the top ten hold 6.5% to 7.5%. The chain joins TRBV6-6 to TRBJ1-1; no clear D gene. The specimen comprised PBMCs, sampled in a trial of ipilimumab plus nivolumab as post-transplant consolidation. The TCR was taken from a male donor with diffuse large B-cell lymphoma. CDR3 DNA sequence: TGTGCCAGCAGACAGCCTCCGGTGGGTGAAGCTTTCTTT. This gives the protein CASRQPPVGEAFF.